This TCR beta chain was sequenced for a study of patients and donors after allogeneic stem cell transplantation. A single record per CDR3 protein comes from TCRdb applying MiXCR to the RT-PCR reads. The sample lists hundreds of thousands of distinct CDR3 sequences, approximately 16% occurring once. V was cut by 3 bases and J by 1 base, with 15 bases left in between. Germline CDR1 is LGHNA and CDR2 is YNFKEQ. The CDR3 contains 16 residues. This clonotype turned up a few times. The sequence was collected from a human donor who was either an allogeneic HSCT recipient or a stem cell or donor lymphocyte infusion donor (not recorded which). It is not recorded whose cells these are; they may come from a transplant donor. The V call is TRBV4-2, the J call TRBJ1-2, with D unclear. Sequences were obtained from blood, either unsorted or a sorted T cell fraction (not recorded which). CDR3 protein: CASSQERVERNYGYTF. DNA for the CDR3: TGTGCCAGCAGCCAGGAAAGGGTGGAGCGTAACTATGGCTACACCTTC.